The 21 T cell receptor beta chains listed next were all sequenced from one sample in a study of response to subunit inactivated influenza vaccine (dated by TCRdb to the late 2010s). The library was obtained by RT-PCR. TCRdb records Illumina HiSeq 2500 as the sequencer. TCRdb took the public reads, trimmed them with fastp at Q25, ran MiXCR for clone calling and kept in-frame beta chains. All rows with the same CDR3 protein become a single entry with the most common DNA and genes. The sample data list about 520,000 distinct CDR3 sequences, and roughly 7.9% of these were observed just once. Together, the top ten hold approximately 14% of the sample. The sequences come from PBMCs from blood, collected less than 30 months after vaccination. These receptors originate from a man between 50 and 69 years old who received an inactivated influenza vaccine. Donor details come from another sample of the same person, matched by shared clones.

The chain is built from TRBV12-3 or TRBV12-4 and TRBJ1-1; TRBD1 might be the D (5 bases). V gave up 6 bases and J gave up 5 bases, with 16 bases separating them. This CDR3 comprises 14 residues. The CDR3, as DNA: TGTGCCAGCAGCCCTACTGGGGGAAGGACTGAAGCTTTCTTT. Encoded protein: CASSPTGGRTEAFF.

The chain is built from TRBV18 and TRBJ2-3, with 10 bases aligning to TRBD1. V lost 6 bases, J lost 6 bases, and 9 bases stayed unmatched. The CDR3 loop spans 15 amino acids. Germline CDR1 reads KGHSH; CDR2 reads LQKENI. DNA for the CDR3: TGTGCCAGCTCCCGCGAGACAGGGGGCGCGGATACGCAGTATTTT. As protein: CASSRETGGADTQYF.

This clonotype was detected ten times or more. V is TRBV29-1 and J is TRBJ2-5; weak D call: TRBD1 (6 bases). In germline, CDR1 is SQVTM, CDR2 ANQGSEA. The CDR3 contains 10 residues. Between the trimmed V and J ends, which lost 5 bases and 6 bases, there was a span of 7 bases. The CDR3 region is CSVTGQTQYF. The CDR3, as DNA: TGCAGCGTTACAGGGCAGACCCAGTACTTC.

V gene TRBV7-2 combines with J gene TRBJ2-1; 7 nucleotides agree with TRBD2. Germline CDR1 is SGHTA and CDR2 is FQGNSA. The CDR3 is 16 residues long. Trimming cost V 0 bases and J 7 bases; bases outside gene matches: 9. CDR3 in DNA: TGTGCCAGCAGCTTAGCGTTCGAGCGGGGACGGAATGAGCAGTTCTTC. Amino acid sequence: CASSLAFERGRNEQFF.

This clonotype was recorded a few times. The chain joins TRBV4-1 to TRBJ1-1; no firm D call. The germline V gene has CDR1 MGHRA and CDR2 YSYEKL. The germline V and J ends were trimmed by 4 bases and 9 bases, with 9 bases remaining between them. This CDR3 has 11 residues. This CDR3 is CASSRGGQAFF. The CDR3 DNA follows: TGCGCCAGCAGCCGGGGAGGGCAAGCTTTCTTT.

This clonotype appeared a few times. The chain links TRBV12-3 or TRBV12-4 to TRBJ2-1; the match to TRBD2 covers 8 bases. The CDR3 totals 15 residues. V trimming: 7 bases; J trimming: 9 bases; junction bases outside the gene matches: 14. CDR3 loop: CASTRGLGVLREQFF. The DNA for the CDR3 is TGTGCCAGCACAAGGGGACTAGGTGTCTTACGTGAGCAGTTCTTC.

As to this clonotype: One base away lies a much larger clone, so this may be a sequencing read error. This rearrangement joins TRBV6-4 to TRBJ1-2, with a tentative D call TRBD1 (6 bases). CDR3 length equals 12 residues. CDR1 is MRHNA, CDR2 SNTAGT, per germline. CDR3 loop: CASKQGGSGYTF. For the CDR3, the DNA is TGTGCAAGTAAACAGGGCGGCAGTGGCTACACCTTC.

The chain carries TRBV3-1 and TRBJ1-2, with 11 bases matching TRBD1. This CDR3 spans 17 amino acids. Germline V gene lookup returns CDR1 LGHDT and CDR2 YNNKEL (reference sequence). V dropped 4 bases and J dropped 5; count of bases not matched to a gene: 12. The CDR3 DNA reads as TGTGCCAGCAGCCGAACGCCCGGGACAGGGGGGCTTTATGGCTACACCTTC. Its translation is CASSRTPGTGGLYGYTF.

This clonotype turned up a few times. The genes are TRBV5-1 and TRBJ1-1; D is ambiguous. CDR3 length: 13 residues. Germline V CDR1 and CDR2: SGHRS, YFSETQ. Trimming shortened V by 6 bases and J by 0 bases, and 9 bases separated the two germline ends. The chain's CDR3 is CASKAAMNTEAFF. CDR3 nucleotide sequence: TGCGCCAGCAAGGCAGCGATGAACACTGAAGCTTTCTTT.

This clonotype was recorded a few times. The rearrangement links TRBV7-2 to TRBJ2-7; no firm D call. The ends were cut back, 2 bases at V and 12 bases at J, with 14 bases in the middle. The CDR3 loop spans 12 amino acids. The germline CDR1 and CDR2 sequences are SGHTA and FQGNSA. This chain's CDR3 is CASSLLGSRAYF. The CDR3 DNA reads TGTGCCAGCAGCTTACTTGGGTCAAGGGCGTACTTC.

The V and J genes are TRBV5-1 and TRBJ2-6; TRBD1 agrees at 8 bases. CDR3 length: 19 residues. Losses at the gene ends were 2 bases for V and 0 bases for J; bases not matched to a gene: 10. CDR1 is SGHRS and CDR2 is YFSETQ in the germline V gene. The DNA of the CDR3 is TGCGCCAGCAGCTTACCGGACAGGGCCGGGAGCTCTGGGGCCAACGTCCTGACTTTC. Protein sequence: CASSLPDRAGSSGANVLTF.

The CDR3 here is CASTNGWEAADTQYF. The CDR3 region has the DNA TGTGCCAGCACCAACGGGTGGGAAGCGGCAGATACGCAGTATTTT. The chain carries TRBV2 and TRBJ2-3; D possibly corresponds to TRBD2 (5 bases). The germline V and J ends were trimmed by 7 bases and 4 bases, with 18 bases remaining between them. The CDR3 is 15 amino acids. CDR1 and CDR2 (germline): SNHLY, FYNNEI.

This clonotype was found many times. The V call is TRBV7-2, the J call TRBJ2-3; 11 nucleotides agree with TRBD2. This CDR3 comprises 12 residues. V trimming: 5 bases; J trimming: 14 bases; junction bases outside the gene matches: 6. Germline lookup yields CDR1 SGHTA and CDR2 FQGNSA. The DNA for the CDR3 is TGTGCCAGCAGCCCCGGACTAGCGGGTTTGTATTTT. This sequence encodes CASSPGLAGLYF.

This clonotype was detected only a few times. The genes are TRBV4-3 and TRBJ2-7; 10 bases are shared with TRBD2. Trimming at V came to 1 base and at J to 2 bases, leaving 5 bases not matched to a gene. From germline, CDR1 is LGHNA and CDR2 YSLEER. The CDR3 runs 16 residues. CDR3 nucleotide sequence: TGCGCCAGCAGCCAAGGCTATCTAGCGGGGGCCTACGAGCAGTACTTC. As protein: CASSQGYLAGAYEQYF.

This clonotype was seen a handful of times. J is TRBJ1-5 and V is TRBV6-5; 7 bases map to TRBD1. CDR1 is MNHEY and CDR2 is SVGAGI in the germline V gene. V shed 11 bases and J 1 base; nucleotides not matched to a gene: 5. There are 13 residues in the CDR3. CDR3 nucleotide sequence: TGTGCCGGGTCGGGACAGAGCAATCAGCCCCAGCATTTT. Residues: CAGSGQSNQPQHF.

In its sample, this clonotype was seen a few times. This CDR3 reads CASKILIQGEQYF. The CDR3 DNA is TGTGCCAGCAAAATTTTGATCCAAGGAGAGCAGTACTTC. The chain uses TRBV6-2 or TRBV6-3 and TRBJ2-7; D uncertain. The germline V gene encodes CDR1 MNHEY and CDR2 SVGEGT. V was trimmed by 7 bases and J by 7 bases, leaving 17 bases between them. This CDR3 is built from 13 residues.

CDR3 protein: CASSLASWEPQHF. For the CDR3, the DNA is TGTGCCAGCAGCTTAGCGAGTTGGGAGCCCCAGCATTTT. J is TRBJ1-5 and V is TRBV7-9; D gene ambiguous. The V end lost 0 bases, the J end lost 8 bases, and 8 bases lay between the germline ends. CDR3 length equals 13 residues. The germline CDR1 and CDR2 sequences are SEHNR and FQNEAQ (reference sequence).

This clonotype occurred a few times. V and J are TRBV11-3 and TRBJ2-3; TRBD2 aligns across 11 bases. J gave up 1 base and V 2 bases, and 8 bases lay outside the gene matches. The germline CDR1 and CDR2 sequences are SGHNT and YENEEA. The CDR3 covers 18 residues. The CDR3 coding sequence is TGTGCCAGCAGCTTATATTCGCTAGCGGGAGGTGGCACAGATACGCAGTATTTT. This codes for CASSLYSLAGGGTDTQYF.

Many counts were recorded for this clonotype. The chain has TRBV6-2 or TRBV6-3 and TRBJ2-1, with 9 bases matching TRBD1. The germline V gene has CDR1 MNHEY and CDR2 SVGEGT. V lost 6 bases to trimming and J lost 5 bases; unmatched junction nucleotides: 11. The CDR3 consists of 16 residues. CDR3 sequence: CASRMTGGGAHNEQFF. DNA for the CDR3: TGTGCCAGCAGGATGACAGGGGGGGGGGCCCACAATGAGCAGTTCTTC.

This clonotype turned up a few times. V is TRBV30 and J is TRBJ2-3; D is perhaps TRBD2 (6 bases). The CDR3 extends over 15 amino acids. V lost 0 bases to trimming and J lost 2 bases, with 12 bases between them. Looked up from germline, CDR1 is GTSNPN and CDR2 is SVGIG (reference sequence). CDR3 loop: CAWSVEGSFTDTQYF. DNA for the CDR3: TGTGCCTGGAGTGTGGAGGGGAGCTTCACAGATACGCAGTATTTT. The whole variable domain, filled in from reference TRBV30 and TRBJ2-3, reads SQTIHQWPATLVQPVGSPLSLECTVEGTSNPNLYWYRQAAGRGLQLLFYSVGIGQISSEVPQNLSASRPQDRQFILSSKKLLLSDSGFYLCAWSVEGSFTDTQYFGPGTRLTVL.

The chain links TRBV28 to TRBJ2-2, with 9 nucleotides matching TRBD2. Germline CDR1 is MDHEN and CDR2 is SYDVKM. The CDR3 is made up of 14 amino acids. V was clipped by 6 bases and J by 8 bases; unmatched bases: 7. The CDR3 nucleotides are TGTGCCAGCAGCCTGGTAGCGGGAGCAGGGGAGCTGTTTTTT. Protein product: CASSLVAGAGELFF.